This entry lists 15 T cell receptor beta chains sequenced from one sample in a study of shared clonotypes between healthy human individuals (dated by TCRdb to about 2020). Libraries were constructed by the immunoSEQ multiplex PCR assay. The table comes from immuneACCESS by way of TCRdb, which keeps in-frame sequences with V and J called. Part of the clones is missing from these tables; in studies checked, under half for an unresolved V gene and the rest for unknown reasons. In all, the sample holds roughly 2.2 million clones, and roughly 93% of those were seen once. The ten biggest clones cover 0.39% of the sample. Sequenced input: naive CD4+ T cells from PBMCs. The intended sense of this specimen's cell subset or site label: CD45RA+ positively selected. These receptors all stem from a man aged 18 to 29 in good health. Some clones in this sample may be carry-over from other donors' samples.

The chain carries TRBV6-5 and TRBJ1-5, with unresolved D. V dropped 0 bases and J dropped 5 bases, with 8 bases sitting between them. Germline V gene lookup returns CDR1 MNHEY and CDR2 SVGAGI. The CDR3 spans 14 residues. The CDR3 region has the DNA TGTGCCAGCAGTTACTCGTGGCGGGATCAGCCCCAGCATTTT. Its protein product is CASSYSWRDQPQHF.

The chain uses TRBV28 and TRBJ2-5; D uncertain. Trimming removed 3 bases at V and 4 bases at J, with 15 bases between. The CDR3 contains 15 residues. The V gene's germline CDR1 is MDHEN and CDR2 SYDVKM. CDR3 nucleotide sequence: TGTGCCAGCAGTTTTGTGCGTCCAAAAGCAGAGACCCAGTACTTC. Encoded protein: CASSFVRPKAETQYF.

The chain uses TRBV28 and TRBJ2-5; D may be TRBD1 or TRBD2 (5 bases each). This CDR3 has 15 amino acids. Germline CDR1 MDHEN, CDR2 SYDVKM. Between the trimmed V and J ends, which lost 9 bases and 0 bases, there was a span of 17 bases. This CDR3 reads CASRLGVPHQETQYF. The CDR3 nucleotides read TGTGCCAGTAGGTTGGGGGTGCCCCACCAAGAGACCCAGTACTTC.

CDR3 nucleotide sequence: TGCGCCAGCAGCTCGCAGGCGGGCCCCTATAAGGGCTACACCTTC. It translates to CASSSQAGPYKGYTF. The chain recombines TRBV5-1 with TRBJ1-2; D ambiguous. V was cut by 3 bases and J by 8 bases, with 20 bases left in between. The V gene's germline CDR1 is SGHRS and CDR2 YFSETQ. The CDR3 contains 15 residues.

The chain couples TRBV11-3 to TRBJ2-2; 11 positions agree with TRBD2. The CDR3 runs to 15 residues. J gave up 4 bases and V 5 bases, and 3 bases lay outside the gene matches. The V gene's germline CDR1 is SGHNT and CDR2 YENEEA. As DNA, the CDR3 is TGTGCCAGCAGCAAGACTAGCGGGACCACCGGGGAGCTGTTTTTT. The encoded protein is CASSKTSGTTGELFF.

The genes are TRBV7-9 and TRBJ2-1; maybe TRBD2 (7 bases). CDR3 length equals 19 residues. The germline gives CDR1 SEHNR, CDR2 FQNEAQ (reference sequence). V lost 1 base and J 4 bases, leaving 23 bases between the germline ends. In DNA form, the CDR3 reads TGTGCCAGCAGCTTAGACCAGGGGATGCGGGAGCAGGGGTACAATGAGCAGTTCTTC. Encoded protein: CASSLDQGMREQGYNEQFF.

J is TRBJ2-1 and V is TRBV4-2; a possible D gene is TRBD2 (5 bases). This CDR3 spans 13 amino acids. V was shortened by 4 bases and J by 8 bases, with 12 bases between the two germline ends. Germline V gene data show CDR1 as LGHNA and CDR2 as YNFKEQ. The CDR3: CASSLRRGDEQFF. The CDR3 region has the DNA TGTGCCAGCAGCCTAAGACGGGGTGATGAGCAGTTCTTC.

The chain links TRBV19 to TRBJ2-5, with TRBD2 identical over 9 bases. V dropped 0 bases and J dropped 3; count of bases not matched to a gene: 17. The CDR3 has 20 amino acids. Germline V CDR1 and CDR2: LNHDA, SQIVND (reference sequence). The CDR3 DNA reads as TGTGCCAGTAGTATAGATCGTCGGGGTCCCAGGGTAGCGGGAGAAGAGACCCAGTACTTC. The encoded protein is CASSIDRRGPRVAGEETQYF. The complete variable domain, with remaining parts taken from reference TRBV19 and TRBJ2-5, reads DGGITQSPKYLFRKEGQNVTLSCEQNLNHDAMYWYRQDPGQGLRLIYYSQIVNDFQKGDIAEGYSVSREKKESFPLTVTSAQKNPTAFYLCASSIDRRGPRVAGEETQYFGPGTRLLVL.

V usage is TRBV25-1 and J usage is TRBJ2-3, with D possibly matching TRBD1 (6 bases). Germline loops: CDR1 MGHDK, CDR2 SYGVNS. The V end was cut by 3 bases, the J end by 2 bases, with 18 bases between. This CDR3 is built from 17 residues. As DNA, the CDR3 is TGTGCCAGCAGTGAGGGAATGGGGGCAGTGAACACAGATACGCAGTATTTT. Its translation is CASSEGMGAVNTDTQYF.

A remark on this clone: In the same sample, other DNA sequences code for this CDR3. The V call is TRBV19, the J call TRBJ1-5; 8 nucleotides line up with TRBD1. This CDR3 is built from 14 residues. Germline V gene data show CDR1 as LNHDA and CDR2 as SQIVND (reference sequence). The V gene end was trimmed by 6 bases and the J gene end by 2 bases; junction bases not matched to a gene: 3. The chain's CDR3 is CASSDRGGNQPQHF. In DNA, the CDR3 is TGTGCCAGTAGCGACAGGGGTGGCAATCAGCCCCAGCATTTT.

The rearrangement joins TRBV4-2 to TRBJ1-3; TRBD1 matches 8 bases. The CDR3 length is 17 residues. V trimming: 4 bases; J trimming: 4 bases; junction bases outside the gene matches: 12. In germline, CDR1 is LGHNA, CDR2 YNFKEQ. The CDR3 loop is CASSLLIGQGAGNTIYF. CDR3 in DNA: TGTGCCAGCAGCCTCCTTATCGGACAGGGAGCAGGAAACACCATATATTTT.

The V call is TRBV28, the J call TRBJ2-7, with 11 bases identical to TRBD1. CDR3 size: 13 residues. Germline V gives CDR1 MDHEN, CDR2 SYDVKM. After removal of 6 bases from V and 6 bases from J, the junction contained 4 bases not matched to a gene. CDR3 sequence (DNA): TGTGCCAGCAGGGACAGGGGGCGGTTCGAGCAGTACTTC. This gives the protein CASRDRGRFEQYF.

This clone has more than one count but fewer than ten. The chain has TRBV14 and TRBJ2-7, with a possible D match to TRBD2 (5 bases). Germline V gene data show CDR1 as SGHDN and CDR2 as FVKESK. V lost 6 bases, J lost 0 bases, and 12 bases lay in between. CDR3 length: 14 amino acids. The CDR3 nucleotides read TGTGCCAGCAGTGAGGGTGAAATCTCCTACGAGCAGTACTTC. It is translated as CASSEGEISYEQYF.

This chain uses TRBV29-1 with TRBJ2-7; 8 bases match TRBD1. The CDR3 runs 14 residues. V was pared by 3 bases and J by 0 bases, with 4 bases of the junction left unmatched. Germline V gives CDR1 SQVTM, CDR2 ANQGSEA. The CDR3 spells CSVEDRASSYEQYF. Written as DNA, the CDR3 is TGCAGCGTTGAGGACAGGGCATCCTCCTACGAGCAGTACTTC.

This sequence joins TRBV19 and TRBJ1-4, with 10 positions matching TRBD1. There are 16 residues in the CDR3. Germline loops: CDR1 LNHDA, CDR2 SQIVND (reference sequence). Losses at the gene ends were 5 bases for V and 5 bases for J; bases not matched to a gene: 8. CDR3 protein: CASSSPGQGVNEKLFF. Here the CDR3 DNA reads TGTGCCAGTAGTTCCCCCGGACAGGGGGTGAATGAAAAACTGTTTTTT.